The rows below give T cell receptor beta chains drawn from one sample of a study of blood T cell repertoires in COVID-19. The protocol was immunoSEQ multiplex PCR, while the TCRdb copy is restricted to in-frame clones and leaves out a portion. The sample includes 45,000 to 55,000 clones, more than 75% of them seen just once. Sequencing input: peripheral blood. The source of these receptors is a woman aged 80 or older with acute or convalescent COVID-19. CDR3s include the opening cysteine and the closing phenylalanine or tryptophan. Fields, in order: J gene, clone size, V gene, D gene, CDR3 protein, CDR3 DNA. A D gene is named only where the DNA matches it firmly. Rows give clone size only sometimes, using once, few, many, or a class for an expanded clone.

TRBJ2-1	-	TRBV2	-	CASRQLYGAVGRGNEQFF	TGTGCCAGCAGGCAGCTGTATGGGGCAGTCGGACGAGGTAATGAGCAGTTCTTC
TRBJ2-2	few	TRBV2	TRBD1	CASSLQGPKNTGELFF	TGTGCCAGCAGTCTACAGGGGCCAAAGAACACCGGGGAGCTGTTTTTT
TRBJ2-7	-	TRBV7-9	-	CASSLGQASLYEQYF	TGTGCCAGCAGCTTAGGGCAGGCTTCTTTGTACGAGCAGTACTTC
TRBJ2-5	-	TRBV30	TRBD2	CAWSVSGGIQETQYF	TGTGCCTGGAGTGTTAGCGGGGGGATCCAAGAGACCCAGTACTTC
TRBJ2-3	few	TRBV11-3	-	CASSLNLGASNTDTQYF	TGTGCCAGCAGCTTGAATCTAGGGGCCTCGAACACAGATACGCAGTATTTT
TRBJ1-2	-	TRBV5-1	TRBD1	CASSFLGGQGAFHGYTF	TGCGCCAGCAGCTTTCTCGGGGGCCAGGGGGCTTTCCATGGCTACACCTTC
TRBJ2-3	-	TRBV7-3	TRBD1	CASSSNRDRVSDTQYF	TGTGCCAGCAGCTCTAACCGGGACAGGGTTTCAGATACGCAGTATTTT
TRBJ1-1	-	TRBV19	TRBD1	CASKTTGGMNTEAFF	TGTGCCAGTAAGACGACAGGGGGGATGAACACTGAAGCTTTCTTT
TRBJ2-2	-	TRBV5-1	TRBD1	CASQPQGRTGELFF	TGCGCCAGCCAACCACAGGGGAGAACCGGGGAGCTGTTTTTT
TRBJ2-7	-	TRBV7-9	-	CASSFDRGTYEQYF	TGTGCCAGCAGCTTCGACCGCGGGACCTACGAGCAGTACTTC
TRBJ2-3	-	TRBV9	TRBD2	CASSQTGLAGNTDTQYF	TGTGCCAGCAGCCAGACCGGACTAGCGGGGAACACAGATACGCAGTATTTT
TRBJ1-2	once	TRBV24-1	-	CATTRTTPSGYTF	TGTGCCACCACCCGGACAACCCCAAGTGGCTACACCTTC
TRBJ1-6	-	TRBV9	-	CASSVGGGPYNSPLHF	TGTGCCAGCAGCGTAGGCGGGGGGCCCTATAATTCACCCCTCCACTTT
TRBJ1-3	once	TRBV19	-	CASTTTGALVGNTIYF	TGTGCCAGTACAACAACAGGTGCCCTGGTCGGAAACACCATATATTTT
TRBJ2-7	-	TRBV19	TRBD1	CATRTGTGGVEQYF	TGTGCCACCAGAACCGGGACAGGGGGCGTCGAGCAGTACTTC
TRBJ1-2	-	TRBV5-1	-	CASSRDSTYGYTF	TGCGCCAGCAGCCGAGACAGCACCTATGGCTACACCTTC
TRBJ2-1	-	TRBV15	TRBD1	CATNRDRGARNEQFF	TGTGCCACCAACCGGGACAGGGGTGCGAGGAATGAGCAGTTCTTC
TRBJ2-7	-	TRBV3-1/TRBV3-2	-	CASSPARGAIYEQYF	TGTGCCAGCAGCCCTGCTCGCGGGGCCATCTACGAGCAGTACTTC
TRBJ1-4	-	TRBV6-1	-	CASSDRGDHEKLFF	TGTGCCAGCAGTGATAGGGGTGATCATGAAAAACTGTTTTTT
TRBJ1-1	-	TRBV14	-	CASSQVWQGQKAFF	TGTGCCAGCAGCCAAGTTTGGCAGGGGCAAAAAGCTTTCTTT
TRBJ2-2	-	TRBV11-3	-	CASSLDPLPGELFF	TGTGCCAGCAGCTTAGATCCCCTCCCCGGGGAGCTGTTTTTT
TRBJ1-4	-	TRBV27	TRBD1	CASSSPLTGENNEKLFF	TGTGCCAGCAGTTCCCCTTTGACAGGGGAAAATAATGAAAAACTGTTTTTT
TRBJ1-4	-	TRBV29-1	TRBD1	CSVETGTATNEKLFF	TGCAGCGTGGAAACAGGGACAGCAACTAATGAAAAACTGTTTTTT
TRBJ2-7	-	TRBV29-1	TRBD2	CSVPTSGGDEQYF	TGCAGCGTACCAACTAGCGGGGGGGACGAGCAGTACTTC
TRBJ1-1	-	TRBV28	TRBD1	CASSSGQGAEAFF	TGTGCCAGCAGTTCCGGCCAGGGGGCTGAAGCTTTCTTT
TRBJ2-7	-	TRBV9	-	CASSAGDEQYF	TGTGCCAGCAGCGCGGGTGACGAGCAGTACTTC
TRBJ1-5	-	TRBV28	-	CASHRENNQPQHF	TGTGCCAGCCATAGGGAGAACAATCAGCCCCAGCATTTT
TRBJ2-7	-	TRBV13	TRBD1	CASSRDTGANYEQYF	TGTGCCAGCAGCCGGGACACAGGGGCGAACTACGAGCAGTACTTC
TRBJ2-7	-	TRBV5-1	TRBD1	CASSLPGQNYEQYF	TGCGCCAGCAGCTTGCCGGGACAGAACTACGAGCAGTACTTC
TRBJ1-3	-	TRBV7-6	TRBD1	CASSLQGGNSGNTIYF	TGTGCCAGCAGCTTACAAGGGGGCAATTCTGGAAACACCATATATTTT
TRBJ2-7	once	TRBV5-6	-	CASSLPGREYYEQYF	TGTGCCAGCAGCTTGCCAGGGCGGGAATACTACGAGCAGTACTTC
TRBJ1-5	-	TRBV6-1	-	CASSESQGWNQPQHF	TGTGCCAGCAGTGAGTCTCAGGGATGGAATCAGCCCCAGCATTTT
TRBJ1-2	-	TRBV12-3/TRBV12-4	-	CASAINYGYTF	TGTGCCAGCGCTATAAACTATGGCTACACCTTC
TRBJ1-2	-	TRBV11-3	-	CASSLGLDSYYGYTF	TGTGCCAGCAGCTTAGGACTAGACAGCTACTATGGCTACACCTTC
TRBJ2-2	-	TRBV28	TRBD2	CASIPAGANTGELFF	TGTGCCAGCATCCCAGCGGGGGCCAACACCGGGGAGCTGTTTTTT
TRBJ2-5	few	TRBV27	-	CASSLTYPTPGETQYF	TGTGCCAGCAGTTTAACTTACCCAACACCAGGAGAGACCCAGTACTTC
TRBJ2-1	-	TRBV12-5	TRBD2	CASGPQGLARNEQFF	TGTGCTAGTGGCCCCCAAGGACTAGCGCGAAATGAGCAGTTCTTC
TRBJ1-2	-	TRBV2	-	CASSAWSTNYGYTF	TGTGCCAGCAGTGCCTGGAGTACTAACTATGGCTACACCTTC
TRBJ1-5	-	TRBV5-1	TRBD1	CASSWGTGGHQPQHF	TGCGCCAGCAGCTGGGGGACAGGGGGCCATCAGCCCCAGCATTTT
TRBJ2-1	-	TRBV30	TRBD1	CAWDRAGYNEQFF	TGTGCCTGGGACAGGGCAGGGTACAATGAGCAGTTCTTC
TRBJ2-1	few	TRBV15	TRBD2	CATSTASGSYNEQFF	TGTGCCACCAGCACCGCTAGCGGATCCTACAATGAGCAGTTCTTC
TRBJ1-2	-	TRBV28	-	CASSLFPQGGGYTF	TGTGCCAGCAGTTTATTTCCCCAGGGCGGAGGCTACACCTTC
TRBJ2-6	-	TRBV7-9	-	CASSLGLENSGANVLTF	TGTGCCAGCAGCTTAGGACTAGAGAACTCTGGGGCCAACGTCCTGACTTTC
TRBJ2-1	-	TRBV5-1	TRBD2	CASSLARGLAGGRNEQFF	TGCGCCAGCAGCTTGGCCCGTGGACTAGCGGGGGGACGCAATGAGCAGTTCTTC
TRBJ1-2	-	TRBV12-3/TRBV12-4	TRBD1	CASSLLSTGTSTF	TGTGCCAGCAGTCTCCTGTCGACAGGGACGAGCACCTTC
TRBJ1-1	-	TRBV20-1	-	CSASYGFEGTEAFF	TGCAGTGCTAGTTATGGGTTTGAGGGCACTGAAGCTTTCTTT
TRBJ1-5	-	TRBV3-1/TRBV3-2	TRBD1	CASSRGQGGGQPQHF	TGTGCCAGCAGCCGAGGACAGGGAGGCGGTCAGCCCCAGCATTTT
TRBJ1-2	-	TRBV5-4	TRBD1	CASSLPGQGLYGYTF	TGTGCCAGCAGCCTACCGGGACAGGGTCTCTATGGCTACACCTTC
TRBJ1-1	-	TRBV12-3/TRBV12-4	-	CASRPQGTEAFF	TGTGCCAGCAGGCCTCAGGGGACTGAAGCTTTCTTT